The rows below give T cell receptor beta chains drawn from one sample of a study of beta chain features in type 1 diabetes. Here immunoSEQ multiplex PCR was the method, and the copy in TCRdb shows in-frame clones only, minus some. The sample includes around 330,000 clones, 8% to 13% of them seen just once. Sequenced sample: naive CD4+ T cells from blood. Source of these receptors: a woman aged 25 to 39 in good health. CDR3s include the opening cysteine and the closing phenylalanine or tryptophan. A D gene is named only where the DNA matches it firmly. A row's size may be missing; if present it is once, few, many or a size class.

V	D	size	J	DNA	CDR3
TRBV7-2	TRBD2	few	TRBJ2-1	TGTGCCACGAGTCTAGCGGCATACTACAATGAGCAGTTCTTC	CATSLAAYYNEQFF
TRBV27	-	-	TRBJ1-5	TGTGCCAGCAGTTCCCGACAGTCCAATCAGCCCCAGCATTTT	CASSSRQSNQPQHF
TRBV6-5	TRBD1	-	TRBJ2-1	TGTGCCAGCAGTTACGACAGGGGGAGACACAATGAGCAGTTCTTC	CASSYDRGRHNEQFF
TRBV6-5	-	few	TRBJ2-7	TGTGCCAGCAGTTACTCAGCAGGGGCAGGATACGAGCAGTACTTC	CASSYSAGAGYEQYF
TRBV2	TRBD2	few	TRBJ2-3	TGTGCCAGCAGTGCGGGACTAGCGGGAGGCACAGATACGCAGTATTTT	CASSAGLAGGTDTQYF
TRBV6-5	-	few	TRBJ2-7	TGTGCCGTCTCGACGGGAACCCACGAGCAGTACTTC	CAVSTGTHEQYF
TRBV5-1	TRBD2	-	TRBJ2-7	TGCGCCAGCAGCCCAGAGCGGGAGGGCCTATACGAGCAGTACTTC	CASSPEREGLYEQYF
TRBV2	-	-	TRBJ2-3	TGTGCCAGCAGCCCGGAGAGGCCGCAGTATTTT	CASSPERPQYF
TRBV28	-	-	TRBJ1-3	TGTGCCAGCAGTACGCTCCGGGTAGCCCTCTACGGAAACACCATATATTTT	CASSTLRVALYGNTIYF
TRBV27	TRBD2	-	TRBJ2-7	TGTGCCAGCCGGACTAGCGGGAGCTACGAGCAGTACTTC	CASRTSGSYEQYF
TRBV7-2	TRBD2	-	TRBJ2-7	TGTGCCAGCAGCTTAGCGTCTAGCGGGGGCTACGAGCAGTACTTC	CASSLASSGGYEQYF
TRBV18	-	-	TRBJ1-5	TGTGCCAGCTCACCAAGCGGGGGAGGCAATCAGCCCCAGCATTTT	CASSPSGGGNQPQHF
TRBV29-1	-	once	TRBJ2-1	TGCAGCGCTAGGACTGGAACCTACAATGAGCAGTTCTTC	CSARTGTYNEQFF
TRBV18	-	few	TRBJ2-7	TGTGCCAGCTCACCAAGACATGATGGTCCCTACGAGCAGTACTTC	CASSPRHDGPYEQYF
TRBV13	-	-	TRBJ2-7	TGTGCCAGCAGCTTAGTAGGCTGGGCACGGTACTTC	CASSLVGWARYF
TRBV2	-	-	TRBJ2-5	TGTGCCAGCAGTGAAGCCGCGGGTTACCAAGAGACCCAGTACTTC	CASSEAAGYQETQYF
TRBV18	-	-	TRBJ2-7	TGTGCCAGCTCCCCCTTGGCGGGACCGACCTCCTACGAGCAGTACTTC	CASSPLAGPTSYEQYF
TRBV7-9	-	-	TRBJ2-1	TGTGCCAGCAGCCCCCGAATTCCCCGGACGGGGAGCTCCTACAATGAGCAGTTCTTC	CASSPRIPRTGSSYNEQFF
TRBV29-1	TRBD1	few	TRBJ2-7	TGCAGCGTTGACGGACAGGGGGCCTACGAGCAGTACTTC	CSVDGQGAYEQYF
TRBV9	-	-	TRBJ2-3	TGTGCCAGCAGCGTTCAAGAGGCCCACGTGGATACGCAGTATTTT	CASSVQEAHVDTQYF
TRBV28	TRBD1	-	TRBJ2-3	TGTGCCAGCAGTTCGGGACAGTTGGTCGATACGCAGTATTTT	CASSSGQLVDTQYF
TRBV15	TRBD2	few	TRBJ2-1	TGTGCCACCAGCAGAGGGCCAGCGGGAGCGCATGAGCAGTTCTTC	CATSRGPAGAHEQFF
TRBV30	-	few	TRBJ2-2	TGTGCCTGGAGTCCGCAGGGCACCGGGGAGCTGTTTTTT	CAWSPQGTGELFF
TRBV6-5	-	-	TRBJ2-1	TGTGCCAGCAGCCCCGTCAGGGGTTCCGATGAGCAGTTCTTC	CASSPVRGSDEQFF
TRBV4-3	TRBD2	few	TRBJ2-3	TGCGCCAGCAGCCAAGGACTAGCGGGAGTGGGTTTGGCAGATACGCAGTATTTT	CASSQGLAGVGLADTQYF
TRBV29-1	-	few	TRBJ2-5	TGCAGCGTTGTCAGGGCTCTCCAAGAGACCCAGTACTTC	CSVVRALQETQYF